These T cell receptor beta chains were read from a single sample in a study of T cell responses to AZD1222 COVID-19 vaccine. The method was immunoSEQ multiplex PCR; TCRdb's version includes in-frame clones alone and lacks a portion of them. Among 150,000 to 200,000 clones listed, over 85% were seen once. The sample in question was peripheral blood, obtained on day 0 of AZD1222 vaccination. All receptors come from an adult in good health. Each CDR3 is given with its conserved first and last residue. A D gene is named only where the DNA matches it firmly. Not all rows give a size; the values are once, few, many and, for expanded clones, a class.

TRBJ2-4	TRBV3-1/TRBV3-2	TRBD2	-	CASHKSTSPNIQYF	TGTGCCAGCCACAAATCGACTAGCCCCAACATTCAGTACTTC
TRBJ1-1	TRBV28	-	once	CASSFPARGRNTEAFF	TGTGCCAGCTCCTTTCCCGCGCGGGGGCGGAACACTGAAGCTTTCTTT
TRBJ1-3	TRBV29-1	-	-	CSARATDGNTIYF	TGCAGCGCCCGGGCCACCGACGGAAACACCATATATTTT
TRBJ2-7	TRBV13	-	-	CASSQSSYEQYF	TGTGCCAGCAGCCAGAGCTCCTACGAGCAGTACTTC
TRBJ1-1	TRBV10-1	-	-	CASMGTLSSDTEAFF	TGCGCCAGCATGGGGACCCTATCGTCGGACACTGAAGCTTTCTTT
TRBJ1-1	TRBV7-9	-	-	CASSLNGGKEDTEAFF	TGTGCCAGCAGCTTGAATGGGGGTAAAGAGGACACTGAAGCTTTCTTT
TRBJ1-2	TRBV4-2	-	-	CASSEAFLMGESNYGYTF	TGTGCCAGCAGCGAAGCCTTCCTGATGGGGGAATCTAACTATGGCTACACCTTC
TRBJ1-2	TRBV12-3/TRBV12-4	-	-	CASSPPSYGYTF	TGTGCCAGCAGTCCCCCGAGCTATGGCTACACCTTC
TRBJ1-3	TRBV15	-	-	CATSRDSTGPGNTIYF	TGTGCCACCAGCAGAGATTCTACAGGACCTGGAAACACCATATATTTT
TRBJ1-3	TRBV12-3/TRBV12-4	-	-	CASRTGPGNTIYF	TGTGCCAGCAGAACAGGTCCTGGAAACACCATATATTTT
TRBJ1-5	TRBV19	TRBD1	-	CASTIGTGGYNNQPQHF	TGTGCCAGTACTATCGGGACAGGGGGATATAACAATCAGCCCCAGCATTTT
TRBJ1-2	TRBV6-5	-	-	CASRVQVNYGYTF	TGTGCCAGCAGGGTACAGGTGAACTATGGCTACACCTTC
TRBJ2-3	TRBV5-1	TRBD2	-	CASSLVGTSGNSDTQYF	TGCGCCAGCAGCTTGGTGGGGACTAGCGGGAATTCAGATACGCAGTATTTT
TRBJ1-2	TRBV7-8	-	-	CASSLAGLQGGGYTF	TGTGCCAGCAGCTTAGCGGGGTTACAGGGAGGTGGCTACACCTTC
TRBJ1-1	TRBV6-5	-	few	CASNLIGANTEAFF	TGTGCCAGCAATTTAATAGGGGCCAACACTGAAGCTTTCTTT
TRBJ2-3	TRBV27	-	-	CASSNRVGTDTQYF	TGTGCCAGCAGCAACAGGGTCGGCACAGATACGCAGTATTTT
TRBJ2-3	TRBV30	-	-	CAWGSGGTDTQYF	TGTGCCTGGGGTAGTGGGGGCACAGATACGCAGTATTTT
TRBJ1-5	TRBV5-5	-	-	CASSLMGDQPQHF	TGTGCCAGCAGCTTGATGGGGGACCAGCCCCAGCATTTT
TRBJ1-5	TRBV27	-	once	CASRKGHQPQHF	TGTGCCAGTCGCAAAGGGCATCAGCCCCAGCATTTT
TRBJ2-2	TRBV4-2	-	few	CASSQEGRENTGELFF	TGTGCCAGCAGCCAAGAGGGGCGGGAGAACACCGGGGAGCTGTTTTTT
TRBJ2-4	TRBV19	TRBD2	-	CASKNGRQYF	TGTGCCAGTAAAAACGGGAGGCAGTACTTC
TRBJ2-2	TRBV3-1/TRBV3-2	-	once	CASSQASGTGTGELFF	TGTGCCAGCAGCCAAGCATCGGGAACGGGCACCGGGGAGCTGTTTTTT
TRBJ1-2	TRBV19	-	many	CASSILSGYGYTF	TGTGCCAGTAGTATCCTGTCGGGCTATGGCTACACCTTC
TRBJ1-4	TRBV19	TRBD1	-	CASSSGRGARRLEKLFF	TGTGCCAGTAGTAGCGGCAGGGGGGCCCGCCGTTTGGAAAAACTGTTTTTT
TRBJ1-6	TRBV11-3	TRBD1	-	CASSKGMGQGSPLHF	TGTGCCAGCAGCAAGGGGATGGGACAGGGGTCACCCCTCCACTTT
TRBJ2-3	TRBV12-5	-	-	CASGLGVEDTQYF	TGTGCTAGTGGTTTGGGAGTGGAAGATACGCAGTATTTT
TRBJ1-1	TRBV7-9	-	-	CASSPIRGKNTEAFF	TGTGCCAGCAGCCCTATCAGGGGAAAAAACACTGAAGCTTTCTTT
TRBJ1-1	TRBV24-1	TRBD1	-	CATSDPDREYPEAFF	TGTGCCACCAGTGATCCCGACAGGGAATATCCTGAAGCTTTCTTT
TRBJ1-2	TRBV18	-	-	CASSLNRHFSGYGYTF	TGTGCCAGCTCACTTAACAGACATTTCAGTGGCTATGGCTACACCTTC
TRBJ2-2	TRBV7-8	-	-	CASSLAQGGTGELFF	TGTGCCAGCAGCTTAGCGCAGGGGGGTACCGGGGAGCTGTTTTTT
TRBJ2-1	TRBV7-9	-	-	CASSLEESEQFF	TGTGCCAGCAGCTTAGAAGAAAGTGAGCAGTTCTTC
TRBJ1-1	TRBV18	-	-	CASSLRDRQTEAFF	TGTGCCAGCTCGCTACGAGACAGACAAACTGAAGCTTTCTTT
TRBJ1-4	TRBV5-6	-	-	CASSLVGRSAEKLFF	TGTGCCAGCAGCCTGGTCGGCAGGAGTGCTGAAAAACTGTTTTTT
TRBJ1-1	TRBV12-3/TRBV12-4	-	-	CASRRTGAAFF	TGTGCCAGCAGACGAACAGGTGCAGCTTTCTTT
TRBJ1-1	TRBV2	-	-	CASIRVNTEAFF	TGTGCCAGCATACGGGTGAACACTGAAGCTTTCTTT
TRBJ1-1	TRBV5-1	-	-	CASSLSPSESLLGFEAFF	TGCGCCAGCAGCTTGTCTCCTTCTGAGTCTCTTTTGGGATTTGAAGCTTTCTTT
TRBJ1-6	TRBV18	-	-	CASSPDRDLSYNSPLHF	TGTGCCAGCTCGCCGGACAGAGACCTCTCCTATAATTCACCCCTCCACTTT
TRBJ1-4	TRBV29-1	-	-	CSVGWGGNEKLFF	TGCAGCGTTGGTTGGGGCGGTAATGAAAAACTGTTTTTT
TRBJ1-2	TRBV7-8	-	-	CASSPLIGPANYGYTF	TGTGCCAGCAGCCCTCTGATAGGGCCAGCTAACTATGGCTACACCTTC
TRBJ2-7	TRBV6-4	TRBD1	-	CASSDVRGSEQYF	TGTGCCAGCAGTGATGTCAGGGGGAGCGAGCAGTACTTC
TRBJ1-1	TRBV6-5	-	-	CASSYSQGTALAFF	TGTGCCAGCAGTTACTCTCAGGGGACCGCTTTGGCTTTCTTT
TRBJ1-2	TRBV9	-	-	CASSETLLYGYTF	TGTGCCAGCAGCGAGACCCTGCTCTATGGCTACACCTTC
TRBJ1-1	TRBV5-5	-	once	CASSSRGSTEAFF	TGTGCCAGCAGCTCCAGGGGAAGCACTGAAGCTTTCTTT
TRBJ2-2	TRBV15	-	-	CATSRLGASRELFF	TGTGCCACCAGCAGACTTGGGGCCTCGAGGGAGCTGTTTTTT
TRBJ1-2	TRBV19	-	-	CVSVGTHYGYTF	TGTGTAAGTGTCGGGACACACTATGGCTACACCTTC
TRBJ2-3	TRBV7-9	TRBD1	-	CASSLSGGKEDTQYF	TGTGCCAGCAGCTTATCAGGGGGCAAGGAAGATACGCAGTATTTT
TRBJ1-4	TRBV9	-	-	CASSVGGAAYEKLFF	TGTGCCAGCAGCGTAGGAGGGGCGGCTTATGAAAAACTGTTTTTT